This is a list of T cell receptor beta chains from one sample in a study of human T cells and chemical hapten exposure. Each CDR3 protein is one row after TCRdb ran MiXCR on the RACE reads. The table lists about 120,000 distinct CDR3 sequences, approximately 14% of them singletons, with over 0.85% in the top ten. The sequenced sample was whole blood, obtained in connection with sensitization to the hapten diphenylcyclopropenone (DPC). These receptors came from a man aged 18 to 29 with alopecia areata. Some clones in this sample may be carry-over from other donors' samples. Each CDR3 is given with its conserved first and last residue. D genes are given only for firm matches. The size entry is marked missing in some rows and otherwise reads once, few, many or a size class.

clone size	V gene	D gene	J gene	CDR3 DNA	CDR3 protein
few	TRBV18	TRBD1	TRBJ1-6	TGTGCCAGCTCACGCTCTAGGGACAGGGGTATATCCTCCTATAATTCACCCCTCCACTTT	CASSRSRDRGISSYNSPLHF
few	TRBV5-1	.	TRBJ2-3	TGCGCCAGCAGCGCAGGTGGTAGCACAGATACGCAGTATTTT	CASSAGGSTDTQYF
.	TRBV20-1	.	TRBJ2-1	TGCAGTGCTAGATTCGGGGGAAAGCAGTTCTTC	CSARFGGKQFF
few	TRBV20-1	.	TRBJ1-6	TGCAGTGCCCAACACCGGGCTAATTCACCCCTCCACTTT	CSAQHRANSPLHF
few	TRBV7-6	TRBD2	TRBJ2-3	TGTGCCAGCAGCTCCGGGGGACTAGTCAGGGCCACAGATACGCAGTATTTT	CASSSGGLVRATDTQYF
few	TRBV6-5	TRBD1	TRBJ2-2	TGTGCCAGCAGTTACACGGCGCGTTGGGGACAGGTTGTATCCGGGGAGCTGTTTTTT	CASSYTARWGQVVSGELFF
.	TRBV7-2	.	TRBJ2-4	TGTGCCAGCAGCTCGGGCCCCATGGTAGCCAAAAACATTCAGTACTTC	CASSSGPMVAKNIQYF
.	TRBV9	TRBD2	TRBJ2-3	TGTGCCAGCAGCGTTATAGCGGGCTTGAGCACAGATACGCAGTATTTT	CASSVIAGLSTDTQYF
many	TRBV3-1	TRBD1	TRBJ2-3	TGTGCCAGCAGCCACCCCGGGACAGGGGACGGGAGCACAGATACGCAGTATTTT	CASSHPGTGDGSTDTQYF
.	TRBV25-1	.	TRBJ1-2	TGTGCCAGCAGTGAATATGACAGGATTGGAGGCTACACCTTC	CASSEYDRIGGYTF
.	TRBV11-2	.	TRBJ2-5	TGTGCCAGCAGCTTAGCGGGGGACTACCAAGAGACCCAGTACTTC	CASSLAGDYQETQYF
.	TRBV9	TRBD1	TRBJ2-1	TGTGCCTCAGGGGACAGCTCCTACAATGAGCAGTTCTTC	CASGDSSYNEQFF
.	TRBV7-3	.	TRBJ2-5	TGTGCCAGCGCCTCCGGAGGCCGTTGGCCCCAGTACTTC	CASASGGRWPQYF
many	TRBV28	.	TRBJ2-3	TGTGCCAGCAGTTTCCCCGGTCCTGAGACGCAGTATTTT	CASSFPGPETQYF
.	TRBV11-2	.	TRBJ2-2	TGTGCCAGCAGGCCACAGGGAATCGGGGAGCTGTTTTTT	CASRPQGIGELFF
few	TRBV4-3	.	TRBJ1-1	TGCGCCAGCAGCCATCGGGGGATGAACACTGAAGCTTTCTTT	CASSHRGMNTEAFF
.	TRBV11-2	.	TRBJ2-2	TGTGCCAGCAGCCGGGGGGGACAGGGAACCACCGGGGAGCTGTTTTTT	CASSRGGQGTTGELFF
few	TRBV11-2	.	TRBJ1-5	TGTGCCAGCAGCCCCCAGGGTATCAACAATCAGCCCCAGCATTTT	CASSPQGINNQPQHF
.	TRBV3-1	.	TRBJ2-5	TGTGCCAGCAGCGGGCCAGAGCGAGAGACCCAGTACTTC	CASSGPERETQYF
few	TRBV19	TRBD1	TRBJ1-2	TGTGCCAGTAGTATAGATCGGACAGGGCTCTCTGGCTACACCTTC	CASSIDRTGLSGYTF
few	TRBV11-2	.	TRBJ2-5	TGTGCCGGCGGGCCGGGACACCAAGAGACCCAGTACTTC	CAGGPGHQETQYF
few	TRBV7-3	.	TRBJ2-3	TGTGCCAGCAGCACCAGGCGCAGAGATACGCAGTATTTT	CASSTRRRDTQYF
.	TRBV4-2	.	TRBJ1-6	TGTGCCAGCAGCCAAGAAGGAACGGCTAAATCACCCCTCCACTTT	CASSQEGTAKSPLHF
.	TRBV10-3	.	TRBJ1-3	TGTGCCGTGTCCTTGGGAAACACCATATATTTT	CAVSLGNTIYF
.	TRBV19	TRBD1	TRBJ2-3	TGTGCCAGTAGTCAAGGACAGGGGAACACACACGATACGCAGTATTTT	CASSQGQGNTHDTQYF
.	TRBV18	.	TRBJ1-1	TGTGCCAGCTCACCAAGCGATGAGGGGCGAGCTGAAGCTTTCTTT	CASSPSDEGRAEAFF
few	TRBV28	TRBD2	TRBJ2-3	TGTGCCAGCAGTCTAGCGGGGGGCCGTTTAGATACGCAGTATTTT	CASSLAGGRLDTQYF